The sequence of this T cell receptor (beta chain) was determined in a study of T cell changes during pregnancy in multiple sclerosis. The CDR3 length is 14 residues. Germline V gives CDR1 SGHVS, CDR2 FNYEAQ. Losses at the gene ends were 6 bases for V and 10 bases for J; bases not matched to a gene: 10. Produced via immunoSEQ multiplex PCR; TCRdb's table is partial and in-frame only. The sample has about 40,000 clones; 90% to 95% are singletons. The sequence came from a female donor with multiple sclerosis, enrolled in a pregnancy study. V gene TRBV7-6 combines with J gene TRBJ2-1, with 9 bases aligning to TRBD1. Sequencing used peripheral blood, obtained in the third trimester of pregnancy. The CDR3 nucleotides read TGTGCCAGCAGGCATGCCGGGACAGGGCGCGAGCAGTTCTTC. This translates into CASRHAGTGREQFF.